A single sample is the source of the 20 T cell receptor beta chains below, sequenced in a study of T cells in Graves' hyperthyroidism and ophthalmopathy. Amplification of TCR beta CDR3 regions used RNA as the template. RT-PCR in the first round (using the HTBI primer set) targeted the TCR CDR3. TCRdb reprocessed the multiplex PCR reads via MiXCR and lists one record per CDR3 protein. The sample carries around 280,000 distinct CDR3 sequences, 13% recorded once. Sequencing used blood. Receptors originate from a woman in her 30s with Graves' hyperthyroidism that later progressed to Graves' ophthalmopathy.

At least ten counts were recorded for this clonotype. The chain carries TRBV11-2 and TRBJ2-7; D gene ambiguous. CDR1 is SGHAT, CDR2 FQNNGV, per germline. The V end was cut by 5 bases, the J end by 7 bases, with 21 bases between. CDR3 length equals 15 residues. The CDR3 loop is CASSAADLRQFEQYF. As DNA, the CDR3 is TGTGCCAGCAGCGCGGCGGACCTCCGCCAATTTGAGCAGTACTTC.

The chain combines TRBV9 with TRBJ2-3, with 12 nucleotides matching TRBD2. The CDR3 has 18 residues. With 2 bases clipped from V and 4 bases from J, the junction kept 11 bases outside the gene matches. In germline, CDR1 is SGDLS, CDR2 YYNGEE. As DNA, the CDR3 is TGTGCCAGCAGCGTTTTACTAGCGGGAGGTGCTACCCCAGATACGCAGTATTTT. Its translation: CASSVLLAGGATPDTQYF.

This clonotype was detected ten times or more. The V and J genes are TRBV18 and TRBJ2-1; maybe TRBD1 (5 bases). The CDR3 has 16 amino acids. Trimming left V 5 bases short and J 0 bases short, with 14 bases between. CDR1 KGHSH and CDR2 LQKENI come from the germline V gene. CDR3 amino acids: CASSTTDASSYNEQFF. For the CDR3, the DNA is TGTGCCAGCTCAACGACAGATGCTAGCTCCTACAATGAGCAGTTCTTC.

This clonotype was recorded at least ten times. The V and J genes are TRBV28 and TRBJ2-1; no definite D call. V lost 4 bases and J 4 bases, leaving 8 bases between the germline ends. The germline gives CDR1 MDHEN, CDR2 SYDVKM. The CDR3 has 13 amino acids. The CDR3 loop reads CASSSHQYNEQFF. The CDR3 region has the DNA TGTGCCAGCAGTTCCCATCAGTACAATGAGCAGTTCTTC.

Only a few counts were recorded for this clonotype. The CDR3 nucleotides read TGTGCCAGCAGCGCTAGCGGGAGGGCCTACGAGCAGTACTTC. Its translation is CASSASGRAYEQYF. The chain recombines TRBV7-6 with TRBJ2-7, with 12 nucleotides matching TRBD2. V shed 5 bases and J 2 bases; nucleotides not matched to a gene: 1. CDR3 length: 14 residues. The germline V gene has CDR1 SGHVS and CDR2 FNYEAQ.

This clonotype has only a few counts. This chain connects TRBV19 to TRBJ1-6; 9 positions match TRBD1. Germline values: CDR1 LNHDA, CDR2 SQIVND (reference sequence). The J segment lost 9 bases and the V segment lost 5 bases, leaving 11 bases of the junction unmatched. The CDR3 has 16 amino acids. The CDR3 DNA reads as TGTGCCAGTAGTCCTCCGGGACAGGGCTCTAGTTCACCCCTCCACTTT. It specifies CASSPPGQGSSSPLHF.

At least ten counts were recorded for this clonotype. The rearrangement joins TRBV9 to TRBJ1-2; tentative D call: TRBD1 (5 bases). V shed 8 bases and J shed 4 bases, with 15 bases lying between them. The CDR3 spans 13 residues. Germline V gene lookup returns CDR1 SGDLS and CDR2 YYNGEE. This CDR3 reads CASEGQGSYGYTF. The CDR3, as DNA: TGTGCCAGTGAGGGTCAGGGCTCCTATGGCTACACCTTC.

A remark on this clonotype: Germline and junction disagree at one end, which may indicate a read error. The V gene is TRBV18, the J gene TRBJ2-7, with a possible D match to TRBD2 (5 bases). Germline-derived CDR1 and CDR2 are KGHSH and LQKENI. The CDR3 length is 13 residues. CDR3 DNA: TGTGCCAGGTCACCGGGGAGCTCCTACGAGCAGTACTTC. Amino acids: CARSPGSSYEQYF.

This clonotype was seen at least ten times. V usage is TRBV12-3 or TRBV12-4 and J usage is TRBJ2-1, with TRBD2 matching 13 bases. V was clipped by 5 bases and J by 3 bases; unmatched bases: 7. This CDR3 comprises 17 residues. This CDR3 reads CASSPRTSGSHYNEQFF. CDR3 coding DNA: TGTGCCAGCAGTCCAAGGACTAGCGGGAGTCACTACAATGAGCAGTTCTTC.

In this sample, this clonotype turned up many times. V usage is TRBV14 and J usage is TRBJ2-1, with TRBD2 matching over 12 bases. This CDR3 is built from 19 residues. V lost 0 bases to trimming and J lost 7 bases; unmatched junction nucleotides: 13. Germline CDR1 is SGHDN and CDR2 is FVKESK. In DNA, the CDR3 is TGTGCCAGCAGCCAAGACAGATGGTCTAGCGGGAGGGATCGGAATGAGCAGTTCTTC. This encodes CASSQDRWSSGRDRNEQFF.

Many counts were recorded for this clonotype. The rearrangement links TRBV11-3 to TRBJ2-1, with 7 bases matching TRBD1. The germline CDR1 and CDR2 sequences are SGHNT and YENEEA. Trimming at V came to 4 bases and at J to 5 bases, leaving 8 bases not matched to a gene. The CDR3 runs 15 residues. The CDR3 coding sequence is TGTGCCAGCAGCTCCCGACAGGGAAATGACAATGAGCAGTTCTTC. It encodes CASSSRQGNDNEQFF.

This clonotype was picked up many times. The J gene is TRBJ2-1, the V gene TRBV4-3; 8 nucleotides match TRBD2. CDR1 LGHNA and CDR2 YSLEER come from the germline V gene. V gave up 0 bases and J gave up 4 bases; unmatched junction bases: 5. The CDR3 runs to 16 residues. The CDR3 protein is CASSQDGTSGYNEQFF. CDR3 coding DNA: TGCGCCAGCAGCCAAGATGGAACTAGCGGATACAATGAGCAGTTCTTC.

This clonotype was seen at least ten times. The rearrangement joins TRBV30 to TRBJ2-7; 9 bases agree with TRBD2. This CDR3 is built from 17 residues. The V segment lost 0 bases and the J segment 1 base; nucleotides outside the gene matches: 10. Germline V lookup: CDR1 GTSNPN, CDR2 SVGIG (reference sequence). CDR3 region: CAWSVIRASGASYEQYF. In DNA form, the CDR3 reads TGTGCCTGGAGTGTAATAAGGGCTAGCGGGGCTTCCTACGAGCAGTACTTC.

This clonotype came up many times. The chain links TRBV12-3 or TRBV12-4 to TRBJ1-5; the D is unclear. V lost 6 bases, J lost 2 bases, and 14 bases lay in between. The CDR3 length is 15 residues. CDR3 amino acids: CASSPRGGGNQPQHF. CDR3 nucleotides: TGTGCCAGCAGCCCACGAGGCGGGGGCAATCAGCCCCAGCATTTT.

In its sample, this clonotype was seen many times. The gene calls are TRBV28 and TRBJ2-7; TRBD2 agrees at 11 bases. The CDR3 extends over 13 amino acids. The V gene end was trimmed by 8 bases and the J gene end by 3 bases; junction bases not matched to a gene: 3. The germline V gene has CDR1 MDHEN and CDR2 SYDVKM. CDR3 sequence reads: CASRTSGLYEQYF. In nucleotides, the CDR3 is TGTGCCAGCCGGACTAGCGGGCTCTACGAGCAGTACTTC.

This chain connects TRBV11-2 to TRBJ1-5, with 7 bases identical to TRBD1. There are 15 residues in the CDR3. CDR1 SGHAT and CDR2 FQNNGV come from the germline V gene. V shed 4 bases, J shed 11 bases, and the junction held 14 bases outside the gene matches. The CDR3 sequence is CASSSPGGPSGAQHF. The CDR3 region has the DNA TGTGCCAGCAGCTCCCCAGGGGGGCCCTCAGGAGCCCAGCATTTT.

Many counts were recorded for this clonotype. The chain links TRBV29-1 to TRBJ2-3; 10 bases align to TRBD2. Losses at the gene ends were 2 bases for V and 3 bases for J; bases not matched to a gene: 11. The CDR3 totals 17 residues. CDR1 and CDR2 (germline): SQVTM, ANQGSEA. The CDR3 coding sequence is TGCAGCGTTGAACCAGGGGAACTAGCGGGACGAACAGATACGCAGTATTTT. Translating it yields CSVEPGELAGRTDTQYF.

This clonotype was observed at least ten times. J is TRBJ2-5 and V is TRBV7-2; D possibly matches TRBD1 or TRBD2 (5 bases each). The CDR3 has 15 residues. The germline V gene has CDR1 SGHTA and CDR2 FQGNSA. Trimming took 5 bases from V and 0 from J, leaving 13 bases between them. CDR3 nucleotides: TGTGCCAGCAGCCAGCCGGGACGGAACCAAGAGACCCAGTACTTC. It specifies CASSQPGRNQETQYF.

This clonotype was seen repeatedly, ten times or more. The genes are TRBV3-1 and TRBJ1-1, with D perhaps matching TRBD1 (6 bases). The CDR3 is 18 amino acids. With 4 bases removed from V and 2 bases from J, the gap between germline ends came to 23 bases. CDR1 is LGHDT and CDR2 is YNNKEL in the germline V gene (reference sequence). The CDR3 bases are TGTGCCAGCAGCCCCCCAAAGGGGGATTGGTGGGGAAACACTGAAGCTTTCTTT. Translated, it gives CASSPPKGDWWGNTEAFF. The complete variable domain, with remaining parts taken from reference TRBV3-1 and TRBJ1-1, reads DTAVSQTPKYLVTQMGNDKSIKCEQNLGHDTMYWYKQDSKKFLKIMFSYNNKELIINETVPNRFSPKSPDKAHLNLHINSLELGDSAVYFCASSPPKGDWWGNTEAFFGQGTRLTVV.

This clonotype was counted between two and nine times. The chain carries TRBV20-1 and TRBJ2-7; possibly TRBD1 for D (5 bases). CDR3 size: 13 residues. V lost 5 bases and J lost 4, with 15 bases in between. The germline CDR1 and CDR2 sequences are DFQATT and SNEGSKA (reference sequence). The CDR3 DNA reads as TGCAGTGCTCCAGACCCCAGGGTGTACGAGCAGTACTTC. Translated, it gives CSAPDPRVYEQYF.